The clone carrying this T cell receptor beta chain appeared many times. Antigen unknown. These data originate in a study of regulatory T cells in long-lasting Graves disease. Study-level findings and limits: Rather than thyroid tissue, only peripheral blood underwent study.

Both iRepertoire HTBI primers and Arm-PCR of CDR3 regions were used to build the TCR beta libraries. TCRdb independently ran MiXCR on the multiplex PCR reads; one entry per CDR3 protein. In the table there are about 420,000 distinct CDR3 sequences, roughly 15% of which are singletons. V dropped 3 bases and J dropped 3 bases, with 9 bases sitting between them. The length of the CDR3 is 15 residues. Germline CDR1 is SNHLY and CDR2 is FYNNEI. As to time point: newly diagnosed GD, antithyroid drugs for less than 3 months. The TCR library used RNA extracted from PBMCs. Another study also made use of these data, one on T cells in Graves' hyperthyroidism and ophthalmopathy. As reported in that work: The study used the HTBI primer set for a first-round RT-PCR of the TCR CDR3.

The source is a young woman with Graves disease. This chain connects TRBV2 to TRBJ2-6; no clear D gene. The sequences come from peripheral blood mononuclear cells (PBMCs), collected at new diagnosis, from a patient treated with antithyroid drugs. The CDR3 spells CASSDQGRGANVLTF. The CDR3 region has the DNA TGTGCCAGCAGTGACCAAGGGCGTGGGGCCAACGTCCTGACTTTC.